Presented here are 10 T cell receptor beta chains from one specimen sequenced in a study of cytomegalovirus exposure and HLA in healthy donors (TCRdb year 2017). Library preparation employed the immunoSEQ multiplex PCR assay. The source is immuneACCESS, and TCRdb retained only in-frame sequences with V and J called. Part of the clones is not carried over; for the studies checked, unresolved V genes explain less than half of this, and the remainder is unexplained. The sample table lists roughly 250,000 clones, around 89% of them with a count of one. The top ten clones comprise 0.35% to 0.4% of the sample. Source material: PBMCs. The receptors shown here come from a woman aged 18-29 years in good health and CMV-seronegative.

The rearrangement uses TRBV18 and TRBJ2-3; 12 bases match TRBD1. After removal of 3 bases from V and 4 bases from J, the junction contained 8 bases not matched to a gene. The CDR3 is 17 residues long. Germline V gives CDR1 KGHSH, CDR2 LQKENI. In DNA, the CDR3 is TGTGCCAGCTCACCCACCGGGACAGGGGGCCGCGCAGATACGCAGTATTTT. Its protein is CASSPTGTGGRADTQYF. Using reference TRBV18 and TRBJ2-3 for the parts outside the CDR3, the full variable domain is NAGVMQNPRHLVRRRGQEARLRCSPMKGHSHVYWYRQLPEEGLKFMVYLQKENIIDESGMPKERFSAEFPKEGPSILRIQQVVRGDSAAYFCASSPTGTGGRADTQYFGPGTRLTVL.

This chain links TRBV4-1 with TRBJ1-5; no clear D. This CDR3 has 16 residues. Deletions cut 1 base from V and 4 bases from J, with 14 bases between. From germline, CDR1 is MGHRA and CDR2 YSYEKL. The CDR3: CASSQGSAGLNQPQHF. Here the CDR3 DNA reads TGCGCCAGCAGCCAAGGATCTGCGGGTTTGAATCAGCCCCAGCATTTT.

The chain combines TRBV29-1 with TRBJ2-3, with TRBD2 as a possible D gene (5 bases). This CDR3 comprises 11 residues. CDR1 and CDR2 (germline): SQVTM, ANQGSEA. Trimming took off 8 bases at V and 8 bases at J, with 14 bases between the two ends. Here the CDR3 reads CSPGEGGTQYF. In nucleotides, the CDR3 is TGCAGCCCTGGGGAAGGAGGTACGCAGTATTTT.

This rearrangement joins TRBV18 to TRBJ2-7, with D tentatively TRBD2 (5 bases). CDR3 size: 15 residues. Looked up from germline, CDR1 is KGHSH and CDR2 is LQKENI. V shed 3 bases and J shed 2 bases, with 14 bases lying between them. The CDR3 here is CASSPLAGGTYEQYF. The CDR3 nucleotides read TGTGCCAGCTCACCCCTAGCAGGAGGCACCTACGAGCAGTACTTC.

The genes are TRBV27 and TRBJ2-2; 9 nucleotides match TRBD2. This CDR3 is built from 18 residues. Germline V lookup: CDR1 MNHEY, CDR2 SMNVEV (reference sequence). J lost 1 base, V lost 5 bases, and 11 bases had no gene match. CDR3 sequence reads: CASSPTAASGENTGELFF. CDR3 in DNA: TGTGCCAGCAGTCCCACGGCAGCTAGCGGGGAGAACACCGGGGAGCTGTTTTTT.

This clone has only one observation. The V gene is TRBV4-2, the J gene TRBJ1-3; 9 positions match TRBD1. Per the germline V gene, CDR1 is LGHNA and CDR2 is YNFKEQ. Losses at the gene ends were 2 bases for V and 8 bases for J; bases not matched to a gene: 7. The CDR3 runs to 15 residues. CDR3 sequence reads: CASSQPADRGHTIYF. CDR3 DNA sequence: TGTGCCAGCAGCCAACCGGCGGACAGGGGACACACCATATATTTT.

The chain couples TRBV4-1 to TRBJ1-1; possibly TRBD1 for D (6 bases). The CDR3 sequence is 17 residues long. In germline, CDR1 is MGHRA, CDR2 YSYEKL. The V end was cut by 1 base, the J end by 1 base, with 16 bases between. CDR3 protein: CASSQVSRLDRNTEAFF. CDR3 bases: TGCGCCAGCAGCCAAGTTTCCCGGTTGGACAGGAACACTGAAGCTTTCTTT.

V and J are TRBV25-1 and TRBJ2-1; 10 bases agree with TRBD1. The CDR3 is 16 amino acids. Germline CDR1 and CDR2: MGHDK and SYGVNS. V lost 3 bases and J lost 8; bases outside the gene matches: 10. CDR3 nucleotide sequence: TGTGCCAGCAGTGACCCACGGGACAGGGGTGTAGATGAGCAGTTCTTC. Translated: CASSDPRDRGVDEQFF.

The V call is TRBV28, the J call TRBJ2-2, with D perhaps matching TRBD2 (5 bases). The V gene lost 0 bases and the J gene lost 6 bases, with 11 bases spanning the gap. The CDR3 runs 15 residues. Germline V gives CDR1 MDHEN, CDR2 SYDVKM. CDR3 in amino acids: CASSLWGERAGELFF. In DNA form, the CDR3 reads TGTGCCAGCAGTTTATGGGGAGAGAGGGCCGGGGAGCTGTTTTTT.

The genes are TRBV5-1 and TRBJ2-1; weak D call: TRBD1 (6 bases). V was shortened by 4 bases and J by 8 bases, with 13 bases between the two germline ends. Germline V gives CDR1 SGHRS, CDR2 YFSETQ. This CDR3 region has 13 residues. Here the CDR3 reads CASSINRVYEQFF. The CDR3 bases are TGCGCCAGCAGCATAAACAGGGTATATGAGCAGTTCTTC. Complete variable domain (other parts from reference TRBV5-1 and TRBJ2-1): KAGVTQTPRYLIKTRGQQVTLSCSPISGHRSVSWYQQTPGQGLQFLFEYFSETQRNKGNFPGRFSGRQFSNSRSEMNVSTLELGDSALYLCASSINRVYEQFFGPGTRLTVL.